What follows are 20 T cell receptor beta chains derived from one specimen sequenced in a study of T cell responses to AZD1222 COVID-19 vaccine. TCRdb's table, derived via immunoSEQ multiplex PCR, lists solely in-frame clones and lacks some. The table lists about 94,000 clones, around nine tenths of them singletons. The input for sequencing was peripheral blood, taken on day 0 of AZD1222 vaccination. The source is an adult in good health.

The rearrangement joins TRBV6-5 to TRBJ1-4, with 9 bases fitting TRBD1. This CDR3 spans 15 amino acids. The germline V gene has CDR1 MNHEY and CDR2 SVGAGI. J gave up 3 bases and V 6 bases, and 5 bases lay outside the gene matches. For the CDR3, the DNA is TGTGCCAGCAGGGGGAGACAGGGGGCTAATGAAAAACTGTTTTTT. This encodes CASRGRQGANEKLFF.

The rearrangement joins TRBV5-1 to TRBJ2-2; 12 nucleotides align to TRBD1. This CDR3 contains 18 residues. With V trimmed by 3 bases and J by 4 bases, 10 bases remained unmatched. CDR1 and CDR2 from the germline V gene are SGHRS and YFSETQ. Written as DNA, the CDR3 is TGCGCCAGCAGCTCGGGGACAGGGGGCGTGAGGGTCACCGGGGAGCTGTTTTTT. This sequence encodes CASSSGTGGVRVTGELFF. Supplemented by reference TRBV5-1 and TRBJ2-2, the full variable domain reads KAGVTQTPRYLIKTRGQQVTLSCSPISGHRSVSWYQQTPGQGLQFLFEYFSETQRNKGNFPGRFSGRQFSNSRSEMNVSTLELGDSALYLCASSSGTGGVRVTGELFFGEGSRLTVL.

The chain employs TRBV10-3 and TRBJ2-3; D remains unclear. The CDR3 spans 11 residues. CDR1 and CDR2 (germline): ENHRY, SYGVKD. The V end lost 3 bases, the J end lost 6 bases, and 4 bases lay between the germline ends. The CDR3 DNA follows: TGTGCCATCAGTGACGGGGATACGCAGTATTTT. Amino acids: CAISDGDTQYF.

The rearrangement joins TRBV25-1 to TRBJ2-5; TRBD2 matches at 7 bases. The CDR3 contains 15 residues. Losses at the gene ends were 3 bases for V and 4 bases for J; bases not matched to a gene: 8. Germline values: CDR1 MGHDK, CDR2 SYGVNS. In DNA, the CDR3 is TGTGCCAGCAGTGATCCGGGGCGGGGGAGAGAGACCCAGTACTTC. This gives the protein CASSDPGRGRETQYF.

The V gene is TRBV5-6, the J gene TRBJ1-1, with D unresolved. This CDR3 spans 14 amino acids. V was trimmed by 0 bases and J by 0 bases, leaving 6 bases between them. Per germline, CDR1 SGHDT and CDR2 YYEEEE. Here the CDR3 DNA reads TGTGCCAGCAGCTTGGTGGGTGTGAACACTGAAGCTTTCTTT. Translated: CASSLVGVNTEAFF.

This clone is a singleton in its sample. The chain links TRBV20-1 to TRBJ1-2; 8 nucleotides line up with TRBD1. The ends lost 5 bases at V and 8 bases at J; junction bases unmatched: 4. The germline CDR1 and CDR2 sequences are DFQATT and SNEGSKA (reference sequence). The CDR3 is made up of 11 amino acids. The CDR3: CSAGQGWGYTF. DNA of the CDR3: TGCAGTGCTGGACAGGGTTGGGGCTACACCTTC.

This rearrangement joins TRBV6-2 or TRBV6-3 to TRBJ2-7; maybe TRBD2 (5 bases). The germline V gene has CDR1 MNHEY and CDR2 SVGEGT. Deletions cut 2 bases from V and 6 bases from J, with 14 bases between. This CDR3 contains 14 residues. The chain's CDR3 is CASSYSGPSGEQYF. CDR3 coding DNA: TGTGCCAGCAGTTACAGCGGCCCAAGTGGCGAGCAGTACTTC.

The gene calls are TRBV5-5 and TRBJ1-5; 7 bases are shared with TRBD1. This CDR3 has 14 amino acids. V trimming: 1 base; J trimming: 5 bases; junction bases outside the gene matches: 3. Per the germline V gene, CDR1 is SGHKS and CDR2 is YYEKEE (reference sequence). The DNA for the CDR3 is TGTGCCAGCAGCTTGTGGACAGGAGATCAGCCCCAGCATTTT. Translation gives CASSLWTGDQPQHF.

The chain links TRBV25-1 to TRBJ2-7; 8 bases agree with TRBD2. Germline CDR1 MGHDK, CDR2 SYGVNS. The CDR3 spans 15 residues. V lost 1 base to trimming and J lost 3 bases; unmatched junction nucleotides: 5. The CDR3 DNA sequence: TGTGCCAGCAGTGAATTGAGTAGCGGGGACTACGAGCAGTACTTC. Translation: CASSELSSGDYEQYF.

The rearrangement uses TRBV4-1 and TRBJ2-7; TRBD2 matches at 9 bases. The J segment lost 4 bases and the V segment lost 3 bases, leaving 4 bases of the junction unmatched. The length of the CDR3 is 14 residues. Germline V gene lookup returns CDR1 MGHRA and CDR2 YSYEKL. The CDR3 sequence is CASSQREGGYEQYF. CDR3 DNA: TGCGCCAGCAGCCAGCGGGAGGGGGGTTACGAGCAGTACTTC.

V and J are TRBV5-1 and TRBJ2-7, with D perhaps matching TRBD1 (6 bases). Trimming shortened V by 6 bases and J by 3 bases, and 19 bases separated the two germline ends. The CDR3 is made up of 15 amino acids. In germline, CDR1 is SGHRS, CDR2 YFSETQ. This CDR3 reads CASTPLGTSHYEQYF. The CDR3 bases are TGCGCCAGCACCCCCCTGGGGACAAGTCACTACGAGCAGTACTTC.

The CDR3 nucleotides are TGTGCCAGCTCACCACCTGGGACAGTAGTCTCGAACATTCAGTACTTC. Amino acids: CASSPPGTVVSNIQYF. The V call is TRBV18, the J call TRBJ2-4, with 7 bases that match TRBD1. J was trimmed by 7 bases and V by 0 bases; bases with no gene match: 9. The CDR3 loop spans 16 amino acids. The germline V gene has CDR1 KGHSH and CDR2 LQKENI.

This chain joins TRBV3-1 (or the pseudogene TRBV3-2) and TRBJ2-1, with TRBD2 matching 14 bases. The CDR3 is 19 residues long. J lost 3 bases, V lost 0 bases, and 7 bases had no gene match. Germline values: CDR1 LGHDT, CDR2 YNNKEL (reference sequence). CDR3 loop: CASSQDPKTSGGDYNEQFF. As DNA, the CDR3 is TGTGCCAGCAGCCAAGACCCTAAGACTAGCGGGGGGGACTACAATGAGCAGTTCTTC.

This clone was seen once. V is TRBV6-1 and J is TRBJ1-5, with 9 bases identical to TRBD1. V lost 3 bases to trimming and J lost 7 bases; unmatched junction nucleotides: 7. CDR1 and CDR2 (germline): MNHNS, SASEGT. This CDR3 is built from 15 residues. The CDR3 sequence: CASSEGGTGLQPQHF. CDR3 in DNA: TGTGCCAGCAGTGAGGGTGGGACAGGGCTGCAGCCCCAGCATTTT.

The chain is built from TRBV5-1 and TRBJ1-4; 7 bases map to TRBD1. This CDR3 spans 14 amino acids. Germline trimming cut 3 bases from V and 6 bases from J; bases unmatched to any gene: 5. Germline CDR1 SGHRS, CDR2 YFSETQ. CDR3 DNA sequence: TGCGCCAGCAGCTGGAGAGGGGGCGATGAAAAACTGTTTTTT. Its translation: CASSWRGGDEKLFF.

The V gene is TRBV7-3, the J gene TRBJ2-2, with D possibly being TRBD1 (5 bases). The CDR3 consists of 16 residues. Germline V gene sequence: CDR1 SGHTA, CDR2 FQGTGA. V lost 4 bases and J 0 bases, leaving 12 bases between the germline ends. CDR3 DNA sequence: TGTGCCAGCAGCTCCTTGACAGTTCCGAACACCGGGGAGCTGTTTTTT. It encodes CASSSLTVPNTGELFF.

The CDR3 DNA sequence: TGTGCCAGTAGTCCCCCGTGGACTGAAGCTTTCTTT. Translated: CASSPPWTEAFF. The V call is TRBV19, the J call TRBJ1-1; D unclear. The germline V gene has CDR1 LNHDA and CDR2 SQIVND (reference sequence). The CDR3 loop spans 12 amino acids. Trimming took off 5 bases at V and 5 bases at J, with 9 bases between the two ends.

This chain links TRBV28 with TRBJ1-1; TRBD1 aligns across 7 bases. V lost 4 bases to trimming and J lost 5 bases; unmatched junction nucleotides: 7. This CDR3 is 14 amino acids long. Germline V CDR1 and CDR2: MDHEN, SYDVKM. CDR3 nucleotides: TGTGCCAGCAGTTCGACAGGGCGAGTAACTGAAGCTTTCTTT. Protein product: CASSSTGRVTEAFF. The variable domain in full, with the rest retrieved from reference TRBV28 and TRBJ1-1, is DVKVTQSSRYLVKRTGEKVFLECVQDMDHENMFWYRQDPGLGLRLIYFSYDVKMKEKGDIPEGYSVSREKKERFSLILESASTNQTSMYLCASSSTGRVTEAFFGQGTRLTVV.

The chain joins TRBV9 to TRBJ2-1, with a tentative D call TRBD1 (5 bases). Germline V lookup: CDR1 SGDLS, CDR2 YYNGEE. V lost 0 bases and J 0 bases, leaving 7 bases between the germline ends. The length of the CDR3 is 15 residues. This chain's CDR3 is CASSVGQFSYNEQFF. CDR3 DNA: TGTGCCAGCAGCGTAGGACAGTTCTCCTACAATGAGCAGTTCTTC.

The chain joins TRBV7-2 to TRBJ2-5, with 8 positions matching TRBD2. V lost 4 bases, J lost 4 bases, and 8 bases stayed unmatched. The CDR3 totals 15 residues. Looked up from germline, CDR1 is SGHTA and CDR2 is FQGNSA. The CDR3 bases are TGTGCCAGCAGCTCAAACCCGGGGGGGAGAGAGACCCAGTACTTC. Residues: CASSSNPGGRETQYF.